Below, 4 T cell receptor beta chains from the same sample are listed, as sequenced in a study of blood T cell repertoires in COVID-19. Sequencing used immunoSEQ multiplex PCR; TCRdb keeps in-frame clones, though not all of them. This sample has about 160,000 clones, with about nine tenths found just once. Specimen: peripheral blood. These receptors were collected from a woman aged 60 to 75 who had recovered from COVID-19.

This chain links TRBV6-6 with TRBJ2-7, with 7 nucleotides matching TRBD1. The V gene's germline CDR1 is MNHNY and CDR2 SVGAGI (reference sequence). The J segment lost 4 bases and the V segment lost 7 bases, leaving 4 bases of the junction unmatched. The CDR3 sequence is 12 residues long. Here the CDR3 reads CASKGTAYEQYF. The CDR3 DNA reads TGTGCCAGCAAGGGGACAGCTTACGAGCAGTACTTC.

The V gene is TRBV4-2, the J gene TRBJ2-6; 13 nucleotides agree with TRBD2. Trimming at V came to 2 bases and at J to 2 bases, leaving 6 bases not matched to a gene. Germline values: CDR1 LGHNA, CDR2 YNFKEQ. CDR3 length: 19 residues. The CDR3: CASSQKTSGGSAGANVLTF. CDR3 nucleotides: TGTGCCAGCAGCCAAAAGACTAGCGGGGGGTCTGCTGGGGCCAACGTCCTGACTTTC.

This sequence joins TRBV2 and TRBJ2-4, with D tentatively TRBD1 (6 bases). This CDR3 is built from 13 residues. Between the trimmed V and J ends, which lost 6 bases and 7 bases, there was a span of 13 bases. Germline CDR1 and CDR2: SNHLY and FYNNEI. CDR3 residues: CASSNRAANIQYF. The CDR3 DNA follows: TGTGCCAGCAGCAACAGGGCTGCGAACATTCAGTACTTC.

This clone was counted only a few times. The CDR3 region is CATRPGQGSNQPQHF. The CDR3 nucleotides read TGTGCCACCCGACCGGGACAGGGGAGTAATCAGCCCCAGCATTTT. V usage is TRBV24-1 and J usage is TRBJ1-5, with 10 nucleotides matching TRBD1. In germline, CDR1 is KGHDR, CDR2 SFDVKD. The CDR3 is made up of 15 amino acids. The V and J ends lost 9 bases and 4 bases, in that order; junction bases with no gene match: 8.